This T cell receptor beta chain was recorded in a study of T cells after yellow fever vaccination. Worth noting for this clonotype: The target antigen is unknown.

Study outcomes and limitations: The study noted that FACS-sorted repertoires could contain abundant clonotypes contaminating from the bulk population. Clones that expanded after primary vaccination mostly reappeared after the booster (approximately 96% CD4, approximately 85% CD8).

Using its own MiXCR run on the 5' RACE reads, TCRdb lists one record per CDR3 protein. Of around 340,000 distinct CDR3 sequences listed, approximately 12% are singletons. CDR1 is MGHRA, CDR2 YSYEKL, per germline. This CDR3 comprises 15 residues. The V and J ends lost 0 bases and 10 bases respectively, with 18 bases between them. The sequence derives from a man younger than 35 who received the YFV17D yellow fever vaccine. This chain connects TRBV4-1 to TRBJ1-1; possible D gene TRBD1, 6 bases. Sequencing was performed on CD4+ T cells sorted from PBMCs, taken 15 days after the yellow fever booster vaccination. Here the CDR3 DNA reads TGCGCCAGCAGCCAAGAGGGGTCGCTGGGGGGCCGAGCTTTCTTT. Translating gives CASSQEGSLGGRAFF.